This entry concerns a single TCR beta chain. Its antigen remains unknown. This entry is derived from a study of cytomegalovirus exposure and HLA in healthy donors. Study observations and caveats: A link between a missense DCLRE1C variant and TCR beta V- and J-gene trimming emerged from a later analysis.

V dropped 3 bases and J dropped 5; count of bases not matched to a gene: 2. Germline V CDR1 and CDR2: LNHNV, YYDKDF (reference sequence). The CDR3 sequence is 14 residues long. Use of 60 Vbeta and 13 Jbeta primers characterized the PCR. Only in-frame clones appear in the TCRdb table, and some are missing; sequencing was by immunoSEQ multiplex PCR. The repertoire has about 260,000 clones, about 83% of them found once; the top ten carry 2% to 2.5%. The source is a woman between 40 and 55 years old in good health and CMV-seropositive. Source material: PBMCs. The chain has TRBV15 and TRBJ1-2; 11 nucleotides line up with TRBD1. As DNA, the CDR3 is TGTGCCACCAGCAGGGGACAGGGGGTTTATGGCTACACCTTC. It codes for CATSRGQGVYGYTF.